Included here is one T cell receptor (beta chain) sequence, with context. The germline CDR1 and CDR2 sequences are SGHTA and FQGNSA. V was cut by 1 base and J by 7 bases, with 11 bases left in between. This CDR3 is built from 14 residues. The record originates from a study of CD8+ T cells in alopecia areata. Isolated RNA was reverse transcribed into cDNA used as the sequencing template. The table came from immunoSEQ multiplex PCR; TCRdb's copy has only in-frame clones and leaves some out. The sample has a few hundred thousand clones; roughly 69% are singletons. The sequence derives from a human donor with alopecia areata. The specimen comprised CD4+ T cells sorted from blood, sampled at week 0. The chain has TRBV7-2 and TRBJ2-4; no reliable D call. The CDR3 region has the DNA TGTGCCAGCAGCTTAGGCGACTCTGGGAACATTCAGTACTTC. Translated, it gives CASSLGDSGNIQYF.